These T cell receptor beta chains were read from a single sample in a study of cytomegalovirus exposure and HLA in healthy donors. Repertoires were generated with immunoSEQ multiplex PCR, while TCRdb's copy carries only in-frame clones and drops some. The sample lists 110,000 to 150,000 clones, more than 8% occurring once. Sequencing was done on a sample of PBMCs. Source of these receptors: a man aged 45-65 years in good health and CMV-seronegative. The CDR3 runs from the conserved cysteine through the conserved F or W. Fields, in order: V gene, D gene, clone size, J gene, CDR3 DNA, CDR3 protein. A D gene is named only where the DNA matches it firmly. Only part of the rows carry a size: once, few, many, or a class if the clone is expanded.

V gene: TRBV29-1
D gene: NA
clone size: NA
J gene: TRBJ1-1
CDR3 DNA: TGCAGCGTCACAGGGACACTGAACACTGAAGCTTTCTTT
CDR3 protein: CSVTGTLNTEAFF

V gene: TRBV5-1
D gene: NA
clone size: NA
J gene: TRBJ1-1
CDR3 DNA: TGCGCCAGCAGCTTGGTAGCGGGCTTGAACACTGAAGCTTTCTTT
CDR3 protein: CASSLVAGLNTEAFF

V gene: TRBV28
D gene: TRBD1
clone size: NA
J gene: TRBJ2-4
CDR3 DNA: TGTGCCAGCAGGACCGGGACAGGGGGCGAGGACATTCAGTACTTC
CDR3 protein: CASRTGTGGEDIQYF

V gene: TRBV11-2
D gene: NA
clone size: NA
J gene: TRBJ2-7
CDR3 DNA: TGTGCCAGCAGGTCACAGGTTCTGCCTGGGGACGAGCAGTACTTC
CDR3 protein: CASRSQVLPGDEQYF

V gene: TRBV29-1
D gene: TRBD2
clone size: few
J gene: TRBJ2-3
CDR3 DNA: TGCAGCGTGGACGGGGGGGGCAGCGGGCCCCATTATAGCACAGATACGCAGTATTTT
CDR3 protein: CSVDGGGSGPHYSTDTQYF

V gene: TRBV2
D gene: TRBD2
clone size: few
J gene: TRBJ2-2
CDR3 DNA: TGTGCCAGCAGGGAAGGAGCGGGAGTTACCGGGGAGCTGTTTTTT
CDR3 protein: CASREGAGVTGELFF

V gene: TRBV5-4
D gene: NA
clone size: few
J gene: TRBJ2-5
CDR3 DNA: TGTGCCAGCAGTCCGGGACTTCAAGAGACCCAGTACTTC
CDR3 protein: CASSPGLQETQYF

V gene: TRBV30
D gene: NA
clone size: NA
J gene: TRBJ2-5
CDR3 DNA: TGTGCCTGGACTCCTTGGGGCCCATGGGGTGAGACCCAGTACTTC
CDR3 protein: CAWTPWGPWGETQYF

V gene: TRBV5-1
D gene: TRBD2
clone size: few
J gene: TRBJ2-3
CDR3 DNA: TGCGCCAGCAGTAGGGCGGCTAGCGGGGGGGATACGCAGTATTTT
CDR3 protein: CASSRAASGGDTQYF

V gene: TRBV6-1
D gene: TRBD2
clone size: few
J gene: TRBJ2-7
CDR3 DNA: TGTGCCAGCAGTGAACCCGGACTAGCAAAGGACTACGAGCAGTACTTC
CDR3 protein: CASSEPGLAKDYEQYF

V gene: TRBV5-1
D gene: TRBD1
clone size: NA
J gene: TRBJ2-2
CDR3 DNA: TGCGCCAGCAGCTTGGAAGGGACAGGGACCAACACCGGGGAGCTGTTTTTT
CDR3 protein: CASSLEGTGTNTGELFF

V gene: TRBV27
D gene: NA
clone size: few
J gene: TRBJ2-7
CDR3 DNA: TGTGCCAGCAGTTATGGTCTGGGGAGCTCCTACGAGCAGTACTTC
CDR3 protein: CASSYGLGSSYEQYF

V gene: TRBV28
D gene: NA
clone size: NA
J gene: TRBJ1-2
CDR3 DNA: TGTGCCAGCAGTTTAACAGGACCGTATGGCTACACCTTC
CDR3 protein: CASSLTGPYGYTF